The 14 T cell receptor beta chains presented below share a single source sample, sequenced in a study of T cells in Graves' hyperthyroidism and ophthalmopathy. The TCR beta CDR3 regions underwent amplification using RNA transcripts as the source. Initially, a first-round RT-PCR of the TCR CDR3 employed the HTBI primer set. TCRdb fed the multiplex PCR reads into MiXCR, producing one record per CDR3 protein. The sample contains about 420,000 distinct CDR3 sequences, around 16% of which appear only once. The source material was blood. Receptor source: a woman aged 18-35 years with Graves' hyperthyroidism.

This clonotype was counted ten times or more. The chain uses TRBV20-1 and TRBJ2-3; no clear D gene. The length of the CDR3 is 15 residues. Germline V gene sequence: CDR1 DFQATT, CDR2 SNEGSKA (reference sequence). Trimming removed 0 bases at V and 0 bases at J, with 10 bases between. CDR3 bases: TGCAGTGCTAGAGATTGGCTAGTTAGCACAGATACGCAGTATTTT. Its translation is CSARDWLVSTDTQYF.

This chain links TRBV9 with TRBJ1-1, with D unresolved. V was clipped by 0 bases and J by 4 bases, with 10 bases between them. CDR1 and CDR2 (germline): SGDLS, YYNGEE. The CDR3 is 14 residues long. CDR3 coding DNA: TGTGCCAGCAGCGTAGTGGGATCTTCCACTGAAGCTTTCTTT. Translating gives CASSVVGSSTEAFF.

This clonotype has a handful of counts. V usage is TRBV20-1 and J usage is TRBJ2-7; TRBD2 matches 9 bases. This CDR3 spans 18 amino acids. J lost 6 bases, V lost 1 base, and 19 bases had no gene match. Germline CDR1 DFQATT, CDR2 SNEGSKA (reference sequence). The CDR3 loop reads CSARGLGLAGVGRGEQYF. DNA of the CDR3: TGCAGTGCTAGAGGCTTGGGACTAGCTGGGGTGGGGCGAGGCGAGCAGTACTTC.

This clonotype showed up many times. The chain employs TRBV11-2 and TRBJ2-1; 15 bases line up with TRBD2. This CDR3 has 17 amino acids. The V gene's germline CDR1 is SGHAT and CDR2 FQNNGV. The V and J ends lost 3 bases and 9 bases, in that order; junction bases with no gene match: 9. The CDR3 bases are TGTGCCAGCAGCTTTAGACGGACTAGCGGGAGGGCCGGTGAGCAGTTCTTC. Protein product: CASSFRRTSGRAGEQFF.

The CDR3 DNA follows: TGTGCCAGTAGTATCGAGGGAGGGGTCTACGAGCAGTACTTC. Translating gives CASSIEGGVYEQYF. This chain links TRBV19 with TRBJ2-7, with 7 positions matching TRBD2. J was trimmed by 3 bases and V by 3 bases; bases with no gene match: 5. Germline loops: CDR1 LNHDA, CDR2 SQIVND (reference sequence). The CDR3 length is 14 residues.

In this sample, this clonotype turned up many times. The V and J genes are TRBV2 and TRBJ2-1; TRBD2 matches at 9 bases. Germline V gene sequence: CDR1 SNHLY, CDR2 FYNNEI. The CDR3 is 18 residues long. V dropped 2 bases and J dropped 6; count of bases not matched to a gene: 14. The CDR3 coding sequence is TGTGCCAGCAGTGAAACCAGGCGGGAGGGCCGCTTAGGCAATGAGCAGTTCTTC. Protein sequence: CASSETRREGRLGNEQFF.

This clonotype was detected many times. The chain couples TRBV7-2 to TRBJ2-1, with a weak D call TRBD1 (7 bases). CDR1 and CDR2 from the germline V gene are SGHTA and FQGNSA. V dropped 7 bases and J dropped 8 bases, with 15 bases sitting between them. This CDR3 region has 13 residues. The CDR3 DNA follows: TGTGCCAGCAAGGGCGCAGGGGGGTATGAGCAGTTCTTC. The encoded protein is CASKGAGGYEQFF. Based on the CDR3 plus reference TRBV7-2 and TRBJ2-1, the full variable domain is GAGVSQSPSNKVTEKGKDVELRCDPISGHTALYWYRQSLGQGLEFLIYFQGNSAPDKSGLPSDRFSAERTGGSVSTLTIQRTQQEDSAVYLCASKGAGGYEQFFGPGTRLTVL.

This clonotype appeared many times. V usage is TRBV27 and J usage is TRBJ1-6; TRBD1 matches at 9 bases. Per the germline V gene, CDR1 is MNHEY and CDR2 is SMNVEV (reference sequence). The V segment lost 3 bases and the J segment 8 bases; nucleotides outside the gene matches: 14. CDR3 size: 18 residues. CDR3 amino acids: CASSLVPVLTGGDSPLHF. The CDR3 DNA reads TGTGCCAGCAGTTTGGTCCCCGTCTTGACAGGGGGAGATTCACCCCTCCACTTT.

This clonotype was picked up many times. J is TRBJ2-1 and V is TRBV7-9; D gene uncertain. The V end lost 5 bases, the J end lost 5 bases, and 7 bases lay between the germline ends. The CDR3 extends over 12 amino acids. Germline V gene lookup returns CDR1 SEHNR and CDR2 FQNEAQ (reference sequence). The CDR3 coding sequence is TGTGCCAGCAGCCTGACGGACAATGAGCAGTTCTTC. Encoded protein: CASSLTDNEQFF. The whole variable domain, remainder taken from reference TRBV7-9 and TRBJ2-1, is DTGVSQNPRHKITKRGQNVTFRCDPISEHNRLYWYRQTLGQGPEFLTYFQNEAQLEKSRLLSDRFSAERPKGSFSTLEIQRTEQGDSAMYLCASSLTDNEQFFGPGTRLTVL.

This clonotype was recorded at least ten times. The chain carries TRBV28 and TRBJ2-7; 9 positions match TRBD1. CDR3 length: 14 amino acids. The V gene's germline CDR1 is MDHEN and CDR2 SYDVKM. V was pared by 6 bases and J by 6 bases, with 9 bases of the junction left unmatched. This chain's CDR3 is CASRYPGQGGEQYF. CDR3 nucleotides: TGTGCCAGCAGATATCCGGGACAGGGAGGCGAGCAGTACTTC.

This clonotype was detected ten times or more. The chain is built from TRBV6-1 and TRBJ1-5; 11 nucleotides align to TRBD1. The V gene end was trimmed by 6 bases and the J gene end by 6 bases; junction bases not matched to a gene: 10. The CDR3 consists of 16 residues. The germline CDR1 and CDR2 sequences are MNHNS and SASEGT. The chain's CDR3 is CASSAGTGGGGQPQHF. DNA for the CDR3: TGTGCCAGCAGCGCCGGGACAGGGGGAGGAGGTCAGCCCCAGCATTTT.

In its sample, this clonotype was seen many times. The chain combines TRBV4-1 with TRBJ1-2; 7 bases fit TRBD1. Germline V gene data show CDR1 as MGHRA and CDR2 as YSYEKL. The CDR3 is 15 residues long. Unmatched junction bases numbered 5, after V lost 0 bases and J lost 4 bases. CDR3 sequence reads: CASSQDSGGSYGYTF. The CDR3 nucleotides are TGCGCCAGCAGCCAAGATTCAGGGGGATCCTATGGCTACACCTTC.

This clonotype was seen only a few times. This could be a read error, since a much larger clone is one nucleotide away. V and J are TRBV28 and TRBJ1-2; perhaps TRBD1 as D (6 bases). The CDR3 spans 15 residues. Germline V gene lookup returns CDR1 MDHEN and CDR2 SYDVKM. The DNA for the CDR3 is TGTGCCCGCAGTTTAAGGTCACAGGGAAGCTATGGCTACACCTTC. The encoded protein is CARSLRSQGSYGYTF.

This clonotype occurred many times. This chain uses TRBV6-1 with TRBJ1-5; no clear D. CDR1 is MNHNS, CDR2 SASEGT, per germline. There are 13 residues in the CDR3. V lost 4 bases, J lost 7 bases, and 11 bases lay in between. CDR3 residues: CASSVGIEQPQHF. CDR3 in DNA: TGTGCCAGCAGTGTGGGGATCGAACAGCCCCAGCATTTT.